The text below deals with one T cell receptor beta chain. Its antigen target is currently unknown. Base quality data are lacking; no much larger clone is found one base away. This sample was taken from a study of Ad26.COV2.S vaccination and SARS-CoV-2 variants listed by TCRdb under 2021. In terms of the full investigation: Donors in the vaccine arm were drawn from COV1001, a phase I-IIa trial of Ad26.COV2.S in healthy adults that was multicentre, randomized, double-blind and placebo-controlled. Ad26.COV2.S was given intramuscularly at 5x10^10 or 1x10^11 viral particles, as a single shot or as two shots 56 days apart. TCRbeta repertoire sequencing served as the tool for gauging how specific and how broad the SARS-CoV-2-reactive T cell receptors were following Ad26.COV2.S vaccination. A total of about 30 samples were included in the TCR-sequenced set, comprising around 19 Ad26.COV2.S vaccine recipients, 5 placebo recipients and 8 SARS-CoV-2 convalescent individuals. Trial participants were randomized into five groups of five: low-dose or high-dose Ad26.COV2.S given once or twice, or placebo on both occasions. Investigators did not know the trial group allocation while performing experiments and assessing outcomes. What the research found in general, with its limitations: The study was not powered to compare responses between vaccine doses or regimens. After vaccination, substantial breadth of spike-specific CD8+ and CD4+ T cell responses was reported. Spike-specific TCR breadth was higher in Ad26.COV2.S recipients than in placebo recipients (P = 0.0014). Vaccine and placebo recipients had similar non-spike TCR breadth, a finding consistent with the vaccine containing only spike. The authors noted that total T cell responses may have been underestimated by the TCR breadth and depth analyses.

The immunoSEQ Assay was used to sequence TCRbeta CDR3 regions. After extraction, genomic DNA underwent amplification by bias-controlled multiplex PCR, followed by high-throughput sequencing. Processing in the source paper ran as follows. To quantify the absolute abundance of every unique TCRbeta CDR3 region, sequences were collapsed and filtered. T cell fraction was estimated by normalizing TCRbeta template counts to usable DNA, which was measured by amplifying reference genes present in all nucleated cells. Repertoire TCRs were annotated as SARS-CoV-2-specific by exact matching of V gene, CDR3 amino acid sequence and J gene to a known reactive TCR set. The reference SARS-CoV-2 TCR set was obtained from MIRA and was filtered for enrichment in COVID-19-positive ImmuneCODE repertoires, whereby public or cross-reactive TCRs were removed. Using the MIRA antigens, annotated TCRs were further analysed by specific ORF or by position within an ORF. Breadth was defined as the number of annotated unique rearrangements divided by the total number of unique productive rearrangements, and depth was defined as the summed frequency of the annotated unique rearrangements. Group comparisons of TCR breadth used two-sided Wilcoxon rank-sum tests. What TCRdb holds here is the immuneACCESS table cut down to in-frame rearrangements. Part of the clones is not present; checked against another copy, under half of the missing clones reflect an unresolved V gene, and the others are unexplained. That table gives V, J and clone size, and the DNA gave D and trimming. The sample data list 410,000 or so clones, and about 90% of these were observed just once. The ten largest clones capture 1.5% to 2% of the sample.

Interpreted using the paper, the treatment or condition label stands for: around 19 received Ad26.COV2.S at low or high dose, single or two shots; about five received placebo; per-sample allocation not given. Repertoires of vaccine and placebo recipients were sequenced from samples taken on day 63 after the first injection. Cohort 1b enrolled around 23 adults aged 18-55 years at a single site in Boston, USA, between 29 July and 7 August 2020. Ad26.COV2.S was a replication-incompetent adenovirus type 26 vector that expressed a prefusion-stabilized SARS-CoV-2 spike protein derived from the original Wuhan strain. The CDR3, from cysteine to phenylalanine, totals 13 residues. Only the CDR3 DNA stays, 39 bases, in frame from base 1. The trim is 5 bases for V and 5 bases for J, with a gap of 12 bases between the germline ends.

The sample was peripheral blood, taken in a trial of Ad26.COV2.S vaccine versus placebo. The receptor chain draws on TRBV12-3 or TRBV12-4 and TRBJ1-1; perhaps TRBD1 is the D gene, with 6 bases matching. The source is a person aged 18-65 years who received the Ad26.COV2.S COVID-19 vaccine or a placebo. The nucleotide sequence reads TGTGCCAGCAGTAACAGGGTTGGGACTGAAGCTTTCTTT. This yields the protein CASSNRVGTEAFF.